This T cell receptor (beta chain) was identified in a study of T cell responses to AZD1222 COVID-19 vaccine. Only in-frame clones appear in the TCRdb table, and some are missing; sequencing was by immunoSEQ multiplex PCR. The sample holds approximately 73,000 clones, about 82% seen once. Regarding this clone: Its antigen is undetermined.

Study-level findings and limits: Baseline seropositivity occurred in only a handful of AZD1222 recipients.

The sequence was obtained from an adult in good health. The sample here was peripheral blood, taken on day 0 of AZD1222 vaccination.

CDR3 coding DNA: TGTGCCAGCAGTATAGTAGGCGGAGGGTTGGATGGCTACACCTTC. This translates into CASSIVGGGLDGYTF. This sequence joins TRBV27 and TRBJ1-2; no firm D call. This CDR3 comprises 15 residues. Trimming shortened V by 5 bases and J by 6 bases, and 19 bases separated the two germline ends. Germline CDR1 and CDR2: MNHEY and SMNVEV (reference sequence).